This paragraph covers one TCR beta chain sequence. This CDR3 has 15 amino acids. The germline V gene encodes CDR1 LNHDA and CDR2 SQIVND (reference sequence). V shed 2 bases and J shed 2 bases, with 12 bases lying between them. Authors' data handling: Nucleated cell number was recorded as an estimate derived from reference gene primer amplification. Profiling relied on immunoSEQ multiplex PCR, and the TCRdb table lists in-frame clones only, not all of them. V and J calls and clone size are as listed in that table; D and trimming were resolved from the DNA. The table shows approximately 86,000 clones, with around three quarters occurring only once. This specimen belongs to a study of blood T cell repertoires in COVID-19. Study background: Sites across the United States, Italy and Spain contributed samples from acute and convalescent COVID-19. Sources were T cells, B-cell-depleted T cells, or PBMCs; the material itself was cDNA or gDNA.

The chain links TRBV19 to TRBJ1-1; possible D gene TRBD1, 5 bases. The sample was peripheral blood. The source is a woman in her seventies with acute or convalescent COVID-19. CDR3 coding DNA: TGTGCCAGTAGTATATTCTGGGGGGGAAACACTGAAGCTTTCTTT. As protein: CASSIFWGGNTEAFF.